Listed below are T cell receptor beta chains from one sample, sequenced in a study of long-term antiretroviral therapy in people with HIV. Sequencing was performed with immunoSEQ multiplex PCR; in TCRdb, only in-frame clones are kept and a portion is missing. The sample lists some 30,000 clones, 90% occurring once. The sample consisted of unsorted PBMCs, taken roughly 5 years after starting antiretroviral therapy. Receptor source: a woman between 40 and 55 years old with HIV. Both conserved end residues are part of each CDR3. A D gene is named only where the DNA matches it firmly. Not all rows give a size; the values are once, few, many and, for expanded clones, a class.

j_call d_call clone_size v_call cdr3_nt cdr3_aa
TRBJ2-5 NA NA TRBV5-4 TGTGCCAGCAGCGATGGAGGGTTAGAGACCCAGTACTTC CASSDGGLETQYF
TRBJ2-5 TRBD1 few TRBV2 TGTGCCAGCAGTGATTACCCGTCTATGGGACAGGGTGAGACCCAGTACTTC CASSDYPSMGQGETQYF
TRBJ2-7 NA NA TRBV11-2 TGTGCCAGCAGCCTGGACCCGATCCCATCCTACGAGCAGTACTTC CASSLDPIPSYEQYF
TRBJ2-7 TRBD2 NA TRBV7-9 TGTGCCAGCAGCTTAGGTAGCGGGGGTTTAACCTCCTACGAGCAGTACTTC CASSLGSGGLTSYEQYF
TRBJ2-7 NA once TRBV7-2 TGTGCCAGCAGCCCCAGACAGGGAGGCTACGAGCAGTACTTC CASSPRQGGYEQYF
TRBJ2-7 NA NA TRBV5-1 TGCGCCAGCAGCCTGCAAGCAGGGGTAGAGAACGAGCAGTACTTC CASSLQAGVENEQYF
TRBJ2-1 NA NA TRBV6-5 TGTGCCAGCAGTTACTTCCGGGACCTATCGGGGGAGCAGTTCTTC CASSYFRDLSGEQFF
TRBJ1-1 NA NA TRBV4-3 TGCGCCAGCAGCCAAATAAGGAACACTGAAGCTTTCTTT CASSQIRNTEAFF
TRBJ2-7 NA NA TRBV6-1 TGTGCCAGCAGTGAAAGGCTAGCTTACGAGCAGTACTTC CASSERLAYEQYF
TRBJ2-3 NA NA TRBV27 TGTGCCAGCAGTTCCGGACCCGCGCAGTATTTT CASSSGPAQYF
TRBJ1-1 TRBD1 NA TRBV29-1 TGCAGCGCCGGTAACAGGGGCACTGAAGCTTTCTTT CSAGNRGTEAFF
TRBJ1-4 NA NA TRBV28 TGTGCCAGCGGCCCGAGGAACGTTGCAACTAATGAAAAACTGTTTTTT CASGPRNVATNEKLFF
TRBJ2-7 TRBD1 NA TRBV4-2 TGTGCCAGCAGCCAAGACGGGACAGGCGTCTACGAGCAGTACTTC CASSQDGTGVYEQYF
TRBJ2-3 NA NA TRBV6-4 TGTGCCAGCAGTGACACGTACGCGTCGGGTACGCAGTATTTT CASSDTYASGTQYF
TRBJ2-1 NA NA TRBV1 TGCACCAGCAGCCAAGGAAAGTACTACTCATTCCATGAGCAGTTCTTC CTSSQGKYYSFHEQFF
TRBJ2-6 NA NA TRBV5-6 TGTGCCAGCAGCACGGATATACAGGGAGCTGGGGCCAACGTCCTGACTTTC CASSTDIQGAGANVLTF
TRBJ2-7 NA once TRBV15 TGTGCCACCAGCAGAAGCAATCGAGGCGAGCAGTACTTC CATSRSNRGEQYF
TRBJ1-1 TRBD1 once TRBV29-1 TGCAGCGTCTTGGACAGGAGAAACACTGAAGCTTTCTTT CSVLDRRNTEAFF
TRBJ1-4 NA NA TRBV5-4 TGTGCCAGCAGCTTGGTCCTGGGTGAAAAACTGTTTTTT CASSLVLGEKLFF
TRBJ2-7 NA NA TRBV5-1 TGCGCCAGCAGCTTGGGAGGGCCCCTCTCCTACGAGCAGTACTTC CASSLGGPLSYEQYF
TRBJ2-1 NA NA TRBV2 TGTGCCAGCCAGGGGAGGGCCTTCGAGCAGTTCTTC CASQGRAFEQFF
TRBJ1-1 NA NA TRBV11-3 TGTGCCAGCAGCAGGGGACGGCTGAACACTGAAGCTTTCTTT CASSRGRLNTEAFF
TRBJ2-1 NA once TRBV7-2 TGTGCCAGCAGCCCCCCCGTGCCAGGTGAGCAGTTCTTC CASSPPVPGEQFF
TRBJ2-2 NA NA TRBV7-9 TGTGCCAGCAGCCGATGGTGGGACGACGCCGGGGAGCTGTTTTTT CASSRWWDDAGELFF
TRBJ2-3 TRBD2 NA TRBV5-1 TGCGCCAGCAGCTTGGGTATCCTAGCGGGAACAGATACGCAGTATTTT CASSLGILAGTDTQYF
TRBJ1-3 NA NA TRBV9 TGTGCCAGCAGCGTGGGTGCAGGCTCTGGAAACACCATATATTTT CASSVGAGSGNTIYF
TRBJ2-7 TRBD2 NA TRBV30 TGTGCCTTTACCGGGACTAGCGATTACGAGCAGTACTTC CAFTGTSDYEQYF
TRBJ1-1 NA NA TRBV19 TGTGCCAGTAGAGGTGGGGAGAGCGGGAGCACTGAAGCTTTCTTT CASRGGESGSTEAFF
TRBJ2-5 TRBD1 NA TRBV5-1 TGCGCCAGCAACCGGGACAGGGCAGAGACCCAGTACTTC CASNRDRAETQYF
TRBJ2-1 NA NA TRBV2 TGTGCCAGCAGGGTGAGCGAGTCCGATAATGAGCAGTTCTTC CASRVSESDNEQFF